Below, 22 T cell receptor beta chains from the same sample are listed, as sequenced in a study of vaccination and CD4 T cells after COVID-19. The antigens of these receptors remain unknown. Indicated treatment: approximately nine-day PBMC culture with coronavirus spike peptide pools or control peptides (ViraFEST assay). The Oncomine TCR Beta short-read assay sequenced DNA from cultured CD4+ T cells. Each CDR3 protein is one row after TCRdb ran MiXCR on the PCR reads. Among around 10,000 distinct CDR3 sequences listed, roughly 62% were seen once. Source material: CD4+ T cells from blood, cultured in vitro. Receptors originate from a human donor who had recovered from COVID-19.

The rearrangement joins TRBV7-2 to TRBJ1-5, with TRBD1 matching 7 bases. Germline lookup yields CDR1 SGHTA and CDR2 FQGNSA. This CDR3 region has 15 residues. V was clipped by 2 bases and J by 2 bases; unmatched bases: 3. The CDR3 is CASSLQGGGNQPQHF. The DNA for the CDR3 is TGTGCCAGCAGCTTACAGGGGGGCGGCAATCAGCCCCAGCATTTT.

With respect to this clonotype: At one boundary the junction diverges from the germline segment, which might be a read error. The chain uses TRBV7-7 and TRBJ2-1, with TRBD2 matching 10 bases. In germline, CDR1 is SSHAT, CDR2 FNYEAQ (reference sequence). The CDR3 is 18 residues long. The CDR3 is CASSFIRAAGGGYNEQFF. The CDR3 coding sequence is TGTGCTAGCAGCTTCATCCGTGCAGCGGGAGGGGGCTACAATGAGCAGTTCTTC.

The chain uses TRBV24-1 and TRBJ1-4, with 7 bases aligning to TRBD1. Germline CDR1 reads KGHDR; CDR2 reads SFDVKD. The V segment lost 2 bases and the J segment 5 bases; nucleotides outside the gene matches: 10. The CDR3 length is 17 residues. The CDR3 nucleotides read TGTGCCACCAGTGATTCTCCCAGGGGGAGAGGGAATGAAAAACTGTTTTTT. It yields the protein CATSDSPRGRGNEKLFF.

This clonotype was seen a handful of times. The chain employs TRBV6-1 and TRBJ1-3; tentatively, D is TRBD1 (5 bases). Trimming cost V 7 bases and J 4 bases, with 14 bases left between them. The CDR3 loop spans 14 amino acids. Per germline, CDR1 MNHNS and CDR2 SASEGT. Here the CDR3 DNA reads TGTGCCAGCACTGGGGGGTGGGGAGGAAACACCATATATTTT. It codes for CASTGGWGGNTIYF.

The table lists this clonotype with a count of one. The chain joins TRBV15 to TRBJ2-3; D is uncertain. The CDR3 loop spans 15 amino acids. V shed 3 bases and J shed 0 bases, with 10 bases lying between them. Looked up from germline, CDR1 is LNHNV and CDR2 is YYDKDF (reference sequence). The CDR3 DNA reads TGTGCCACCAGCAGGGACCGATTAAGCACAGATACGCAGTATTTT. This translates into CATSRDRLSTDTQYF.

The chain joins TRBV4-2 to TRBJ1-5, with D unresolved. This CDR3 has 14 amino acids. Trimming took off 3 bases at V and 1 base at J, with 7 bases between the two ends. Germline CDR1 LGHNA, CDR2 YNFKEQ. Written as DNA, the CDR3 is TGTGCCAGCAGCCAGAGAACCAGCAATCAGCCCCAGCATTTT. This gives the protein CASSQRTSNQPQHF.

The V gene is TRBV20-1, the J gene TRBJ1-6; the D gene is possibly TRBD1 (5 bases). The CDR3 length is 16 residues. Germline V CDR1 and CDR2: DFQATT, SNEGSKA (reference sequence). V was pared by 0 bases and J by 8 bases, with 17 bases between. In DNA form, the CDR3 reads TGCAGTGCTAGAGATTTCGGAGGGGTCTGGGATTCACCCCTCCACTTT. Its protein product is CSARDFGGVWDSPLHF.

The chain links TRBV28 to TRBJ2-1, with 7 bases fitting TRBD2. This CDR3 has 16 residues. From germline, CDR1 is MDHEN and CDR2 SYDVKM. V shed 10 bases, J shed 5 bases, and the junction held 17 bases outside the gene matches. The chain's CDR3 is CATTPPAGTTNNEQFF. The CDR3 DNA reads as TGTGCCACCACCCCGCCCGCGGGGACTACCAACAATGAGCAGTTCTTC.

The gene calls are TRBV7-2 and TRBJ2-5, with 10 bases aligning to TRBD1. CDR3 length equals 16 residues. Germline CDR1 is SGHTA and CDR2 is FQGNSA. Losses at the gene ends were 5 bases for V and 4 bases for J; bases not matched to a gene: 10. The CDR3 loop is CASSTLRDRGGETQYF. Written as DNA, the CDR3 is TGTGCCAGCAGCACTCTCCGGGACAGGGGAGGAGAGACCCAGTACTTC.

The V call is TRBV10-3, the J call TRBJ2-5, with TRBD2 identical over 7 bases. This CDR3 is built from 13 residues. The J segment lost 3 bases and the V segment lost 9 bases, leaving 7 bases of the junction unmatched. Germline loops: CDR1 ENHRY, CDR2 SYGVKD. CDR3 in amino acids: CAMAPGREETQYF. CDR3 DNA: TGTGCCATGGCCCCGGGGAGGGAAGAGACCCAGTACTTC.

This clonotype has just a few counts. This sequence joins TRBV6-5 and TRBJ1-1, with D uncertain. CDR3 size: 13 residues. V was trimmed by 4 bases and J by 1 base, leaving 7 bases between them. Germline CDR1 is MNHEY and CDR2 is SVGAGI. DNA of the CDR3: TGTGCCAGCAGTTGGGTCCCGAACACTGAAGCTTTCTTT. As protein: CASSWVPNTEAFF.

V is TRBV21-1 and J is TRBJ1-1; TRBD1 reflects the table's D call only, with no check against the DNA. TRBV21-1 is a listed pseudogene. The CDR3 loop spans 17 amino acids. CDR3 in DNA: TGTGCCAGCAGCACCCGAAGGGACAGGGGGCGCGTTACTGAAGCTTTCTTT. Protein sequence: CASSTRRDRGRVTEAFF.

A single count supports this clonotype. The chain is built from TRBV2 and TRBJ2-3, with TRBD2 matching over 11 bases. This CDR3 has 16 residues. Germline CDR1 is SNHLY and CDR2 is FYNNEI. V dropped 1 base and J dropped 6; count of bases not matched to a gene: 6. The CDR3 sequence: CASSEEGLAVGDTQYF. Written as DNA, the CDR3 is TGTGCCAGCAGTGAAGAGGGACTAGCGGTAGGTGATACGCAGTATTTT.

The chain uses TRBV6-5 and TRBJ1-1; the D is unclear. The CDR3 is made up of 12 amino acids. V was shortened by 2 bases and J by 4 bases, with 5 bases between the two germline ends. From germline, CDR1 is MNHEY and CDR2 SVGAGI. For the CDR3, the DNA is TGTGCCAGCAGTTACGAGGGCACTGAAGCTTTCTTT. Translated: CASSYEGTEAFF.

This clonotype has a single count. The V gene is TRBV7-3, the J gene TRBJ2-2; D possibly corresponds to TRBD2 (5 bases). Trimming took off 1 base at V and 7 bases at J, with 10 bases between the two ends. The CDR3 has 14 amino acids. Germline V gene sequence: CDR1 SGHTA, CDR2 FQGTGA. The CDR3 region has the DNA TGTGCCAGCAGCTTAAGAGGGCCAAACGGGGAGCTGTTTTTT. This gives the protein CASSLRGPNGELFF.

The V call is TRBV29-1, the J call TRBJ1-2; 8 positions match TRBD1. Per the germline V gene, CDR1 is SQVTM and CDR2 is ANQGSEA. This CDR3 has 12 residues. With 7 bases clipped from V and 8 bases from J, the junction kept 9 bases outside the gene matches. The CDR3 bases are TGCAGCGCCGGGGGGACAGGAGACGGCTACACCTTC. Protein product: CSAGGTGDGYTF.

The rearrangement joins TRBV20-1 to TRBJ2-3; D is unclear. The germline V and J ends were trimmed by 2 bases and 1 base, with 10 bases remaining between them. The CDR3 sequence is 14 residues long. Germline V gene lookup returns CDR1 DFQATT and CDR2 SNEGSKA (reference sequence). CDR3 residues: CSARLDGRTDTQYF. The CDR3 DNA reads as TGCAGTGCTAGACTTGACGGCCGCACAGATACGCAGTATTTT.

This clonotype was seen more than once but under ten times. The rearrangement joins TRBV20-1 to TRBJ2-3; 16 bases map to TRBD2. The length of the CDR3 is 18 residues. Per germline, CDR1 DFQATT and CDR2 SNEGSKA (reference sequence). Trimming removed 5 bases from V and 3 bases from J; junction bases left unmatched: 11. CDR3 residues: CSAPGLAGGKAYTDTQYF. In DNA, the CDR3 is TGCAGTGCTCCGGGACTAGCGGGAGGGAAGGCGTATACAGATACGCAGTATTTT.

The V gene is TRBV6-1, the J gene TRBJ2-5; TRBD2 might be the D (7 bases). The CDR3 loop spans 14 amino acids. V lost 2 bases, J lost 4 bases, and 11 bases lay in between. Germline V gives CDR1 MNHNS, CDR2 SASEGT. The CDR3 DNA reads TGTGCCAGCAGTGAAACCGGGGGGCGAGAGACCCAGTACTTC. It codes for CASSETGGRETQYF.

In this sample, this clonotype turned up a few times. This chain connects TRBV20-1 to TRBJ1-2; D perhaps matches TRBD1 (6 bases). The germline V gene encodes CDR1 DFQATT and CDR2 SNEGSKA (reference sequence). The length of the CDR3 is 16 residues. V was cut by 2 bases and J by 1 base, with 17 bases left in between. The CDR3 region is CSARFEGGRGNYGYTF. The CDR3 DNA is TGCAGTGCTAGATTCGAGGGGGGGCGCGGTAACTATGGCTACACCTTC.

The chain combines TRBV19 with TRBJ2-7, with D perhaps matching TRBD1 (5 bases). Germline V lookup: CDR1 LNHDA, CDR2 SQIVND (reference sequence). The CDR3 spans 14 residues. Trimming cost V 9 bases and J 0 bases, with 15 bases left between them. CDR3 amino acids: CASTQTVRSYEQYF. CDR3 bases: TGTGCCAGCACACAGACAGTTCGCTCCTACGAGCAGTACTTC.

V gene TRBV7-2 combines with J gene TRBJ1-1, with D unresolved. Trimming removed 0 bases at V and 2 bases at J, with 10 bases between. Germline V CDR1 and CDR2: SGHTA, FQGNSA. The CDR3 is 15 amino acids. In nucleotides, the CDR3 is TGTGCCAGCAGCTTAGCCCCAGGATCTAACACTGAAGCTTTCTTT. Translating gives CASSLAPGSNTEAFF.